This TCR beta chain derives from a study of T cell repertoires in cytomegalovirus infection. Broader study findings: HLA-C-restricted CMV-specific TCR beta clonotypes prevailed in the ex vivo response. The study identified carriers of CMV plus the relevant HLA from cumulative public TCR beta family frequency.

Germline-derived CDR1 and CDR2 are SGHTA and FQGNSA. The CDR3 has 15 residues. With 5 bases removed from V and 6 bases from J, the gap between germline ends came to 16 bases. From the reads, TCRdb called clonotypes with MiXCR, one entry per CDR3 protein. The sample yields some 300,000 distinct CDR3 sequences, roughly 13% seen once. This clonotype was recorded at least ten times. Its target is unknown. The TCR comes from a human donor in good health (CMV status not recorded). Some clones in this sample may be carry-over from other donors' samples. The sequenced sample consisted of PBMCs. The chain employs TRBV7-2 and TRBJ1-4; possible D gene TRBD1, 5 bases. CDR3 DNA: TGTGCCAGCAGCCCACACAGGCCCGGTGATGAAAAACTGTTTTTT. Protein product: CASSPHRPGDEKLFF.